The entry that follows covers one TCR beta chain sequence. Antigen: not known. Germline values: CDR1 SGHTA, CDR2 FQGNSA. The CDR3 sequence is 17 residues long. V gave up 1 base and J gave up 4 bases, with 16 bases separating them. Sequencing used immunoSEQ multiplex PCR; TCRdb keeps in-frame clones, though not all of them. Of more than 250,000 clones in the sample, around 90% were seen once. This specimen belongs to a study of cytomegalovirus exposure and HLA in healthy donors. Study details: The approximately 680 first-cohort repertoires and the roughly 120 validation repertoires shared the same platform, a later analysis reported.

Regarding the study as a whole: Reports credit the classifier with highly specific, highly sensitive diagnosis of cytomegalovirus status.

The chain recombines TRBV7-2 with TRBJ2-2, with D possibly matching TRBD1 (6 bases). The sequence was obtained from a woman in her twenties or thirties in good health and CMV-seronegative. The sample consisted of PBMCs. The CDR3 region has the DNA TGTGCCAGCAGCTTAGATCTCGCAGGGGCGAGCACCGGGGAGCTGTTTTTT. Translation: CASSLDLAGASTGELFF.